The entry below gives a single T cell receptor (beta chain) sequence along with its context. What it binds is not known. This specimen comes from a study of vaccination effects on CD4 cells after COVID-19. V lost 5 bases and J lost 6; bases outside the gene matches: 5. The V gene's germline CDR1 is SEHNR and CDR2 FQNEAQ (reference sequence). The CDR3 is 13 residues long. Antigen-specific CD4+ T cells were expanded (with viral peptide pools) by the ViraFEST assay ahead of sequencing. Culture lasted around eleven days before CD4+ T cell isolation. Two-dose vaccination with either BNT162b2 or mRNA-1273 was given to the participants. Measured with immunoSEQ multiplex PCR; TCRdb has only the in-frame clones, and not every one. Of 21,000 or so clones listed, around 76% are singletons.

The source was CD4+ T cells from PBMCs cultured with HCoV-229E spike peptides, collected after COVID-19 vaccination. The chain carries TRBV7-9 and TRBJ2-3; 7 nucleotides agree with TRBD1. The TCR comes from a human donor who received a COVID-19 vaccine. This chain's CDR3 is CASSPLTGDTQYF. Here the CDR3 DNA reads TGTGCCAGCAGCCCCCTGACAGGGGATACGCAGTATTTT. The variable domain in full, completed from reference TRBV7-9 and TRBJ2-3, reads DTGVSQNPRHKITKRGQNVTFRCDPISEHNRLYWYRQTLGQGPEFLTYFQNEAQLEKSRLLSDRFSAERPKGSFSTLEIQRTEQGDSAMYLCASSPLTGDTQYFGPGTRLTVL.